What follows are 12 T cell receptor beta chains derived from one specimen sequenced in a study of PD-1 blockade in classical Hodgkin lymphoma. TCRdb keeps only in-frame clones here, not all; method: immunoSEQ multiplex PCR. The table shows approximately 45,000 clones, with roughly 93% occurring only once. Regarding time point: newly diagnosed, previously untreated cHL patient sample. The sample comprised peripheral blood mononuclear cells (PBMCs). All receptors come from a human donor with classical Hodgkin lymphoma.

This clone was picked up one time. The chain recombines TRBV18 with TRBJ2-3; tentative D call: TRBD2 (6 bases). Deletions cut 6 bases from V and 3 bases from J, with 16 bases between. Germline lookup yields CDR1 KGHSH and CDR2 LQKENI. The CDR3 totals 15 residues. For the CDR3, the DNA is TGTGCCAGCTCCCTCGTTGTGGGAGGAACAGATACGCAGTATTTT. Protein sequence: CASSLVVGGTDTQYF.

This chain connects TRBV19 to TRBJ2-1; D is uncertain. In germline, CDR1 is LNHDA, CDR2 SQIVND (reference sequence). V was trimmed by 9 bases and J by 6 bases, leaving 15 bases between them. This CDR3 has 13 amino acids. The CDR3 reads CASSPRPGNEQFF. The CDR3 DNA reads as TGTGCCAGCAGTCCCAGGCCTGGCAATGAGCAGTTCTTC.

This rearrangement joins TRBV10-3 to TRBJ1-4, with no clear D. In germline, CDR1 is ENHRY, CDR2 SYGVKD. The CDR3 contains 16 residues. Between the trimmed V and J ends, which lost 4 bases and 0 bases, there was a span of 12 bases. In nucleotides, the CDR3 is TGTGCCATCAGTGGGGCGGAGGGTTCAACTAATGAAAAACTGTTTTTT. It encodes CAISGAEGSTNEKLFF.

The chain combines TRBV5-1 with TRBJ2-1, with 9 bases aligning to TRBD1. V shed 1 base and J 5 bases; nucleotides not matched to a gene: 4. CDR3 length: 15 amino acids. In germline, CDR1 is SGHRS, CDR2 YFSETQ. The CDR3 DNA is TGCGCCAGCAGCTTGTGGACAGGGGTAGACAATGAGCAGTTCTTC. Residues: CASSLWTGVDNEQFF. The full variable domain, rest sourced from reference TRBV5-1 and TRBJ2-1, is KAGVTQTPRYLIKTRGQQVTLSCSPISGHRSVSWYQQTPGQGLQFLFEYFSETQRNKGNFPGRFSGRQFSNSRSEMNVSTLELGDSALYLCASSLWTGVDNEQFFGPGTRLTVL.

This clone was detected only a few times. This chain links TRBV2 with TRBJ2-2; 7 nucleotides align to TRBD2. CDR1 is SNHLY, CDR2 FYNNEI, per germline. V shed 10 bases and J 1 base; nucleotides not matched to a gene: 15. This CDR3 is built from 17 residues. CDR3 sequence (DNA): TGTGCCATCAACACCCCCGAGTCTAGCGGGAACACCGGGGAGCTGTTTTTT. It yields the protein CAINTPESSGNTGELFF.

The chain has TRBV9 and TRBJ2-1; 10 bases map to TRBD2. Looked up from germline, CDR1 is SGDLS and CDR2 is YYNGEE. The CDR3 is 14 residues long. V trimming: 6 bases; J trimming: 7 bases; junction bases outside the gene matches: 7. The CDR3, as DNA: TGTGCCAGCAATCCGAGCGGGAGGGCGAATGAGCAGTTCTTC. Translated: CASNPSGRANEQFF. Filled out from reference TRBV9 and TRBJ2-1, the complete variable domain reads DSGVTQTPKHLITATGQRVTLRCSPRSGDLSVYWYQQSLDQGLQFLIQYYNGEERAKGNILERFSAQQFPDLHSELNLSSLELGDSALYFCASNPSGRANEQFFGPGTRLTVL.

The chain carries TRBV28 and TRBJ1-1; D gene unclear. Germline V CDR1 and CDR2: MDHEN, SYDVKM. The germline V and J ends were trimmed by 8 bases and 4 bases, with 11 bases remaining between them. This CDR3 spans 12 amino acids. The CDR3, as DNA: TGTGCCAGCCAGACCGGATTCACTGAAGCTTTCTTT. It specifies CASQTGFTEAFF.

The gene calls are TRBV7-9 and TRBJ2-5; TRBD2 matches 8 bases. CDR1 and CDR2 (germline): SEHNR, FQNEAQ (reference sequence). V lost 5 bases to trimming and J lost 0 bases; unmatched junction nucleotides: 8. The CDR3 covers 16 residues. DNA for the CDR3: TGTGCCAGCAGCCGGGGGGGACAACCAAACCAAGAGACCCAGTACTTC. It is translated as CASSRGGQPNQETQYF.

The rearrangement links TRBV14 to TRBJ2-6; 8 bases map to TRBD2. Trimming cost V 6 bases and J 0 bases; bases outside gene matches: 7. The CDR3 spans 17 residues. The germline V gene has CDR1 SGHDN and CDR2 FVKESK. DNA for the CDR3: TGTGCCAGCAGAACGGGAGGGGGGGCCTCTGGGGCCAACGTCCTGACTTTC. Protein product: CASRTGGGASGANVLTF.

The chain is built from TRBV6-5 and TRBJ1-5; D possibly corresponds to TRBD1 (6 bases). The germline V gene encodes CDR1 MNHEY and CDR2 SVGAGI. Trimming removed 7 bases at V and 2 bases at J, with 15 bases between. The length of the CDR3 is 15 residues. The chain's CDR3 is CASTQGFGGNQPQHF. The CDR3 DNA reads as TGTGCCAGCACCCAGGGGTTCGGGGGCAATCAGCCCCAGCATTTT.

The chain links TRBV4-1 to TRBJ2-3; 11 nucleotides align to TRBD1. CDR3 length equals 17 residues. Unmatched junction bases numbered 9, after V lost 4 bases and J lost 3 bases. Germline-derived CDR1 and CDR2 are MGHRA and YSYEKL. The CDR3 sequence is CASSLRGGTGGTDTQYF. In DNA, the CDR3 is TGCGCCAGCAGCCTTAGGGGCGGGACAGGGGGTACAGATACGCAGTATTTT.

This clone was counted between two and nine times. The CDR3 DNA reads as TGTGCCAGCAGTTTATACGGCGGGAGCTACGAGCAGTACTTC. As protein: CASSLYGGSYEQYF. This chain links TRBV27 with TRBJ2-7; 7 nucleotides match TRBD2. The CDR3 consists of 14 residues. Germline assignment: CDR1 MNHEY and CDR2 SMNVEV (reference sequence). V lost 1 base, J lost 3 bases, and 3 bases stayed unmatched.